The 5 T cell receptor beta chains listed next were all sequenced from one sample in a study of CD8+ T cells in alopecia areata. The sorting of pooled cutaneous lymph node cells relied on CD4, CD8alpha, NKG2D, NKG2ACE and other markers. Sequencing used cDNA as its template, made by extracting RNA and reverse transcribing it. Measured with immunoSEQ multiplex PCR; TCRdb has only the in-frame clones, and not every one. This sample has roughly 260,000 clones, each found more than once. The sample comprised CD4+ T cells sorted from a lymph node. The receptors were sampled from a C3H/HeJ mouse with alopecia areata. The mouse strain carries the MHC haplotype H2-k.

For this clone: Each gene name is a mouse one. The CDR3 end is not reached by the read, which stops 4 residues before it; the germline J gene fills it in. This sequence joins TRBV31 and TRBJ2-2; a possible D gene is TRBD2 (7 bases). V lost 3 bases and J 4 bases, leaving 9 bases between the germline ends. Germline CDR1 is GKSSPN and CDR2 is SITVG. This CDR3 contains 13 residues. The CDR3 spells CAWSGGPTGQLYF. The sequenced CDR3 bases are TGTGCCTGGAGCGGGGGGCCCACCGGG. Full variable domain (rest looked up from reference TRBV31 and TRBJ2-2): AQTIHQWPVAEIKAVGSPLSLGCTIKGKSSPNLYWYWQATGGTLQQLFYSITVGQVESVVQLNLSASRPKDDQFILSTEKLLLSHSGFYLCAWSGGPTGQLYFGEGSKLTVL.

This clone was seen a few times. Mouse gene names apply. The DNA ends 4 residues before the CDR3 does, and the rest of the CDR3 is filled in from the germline J gene. This chain joins TRBV19 and TRBJ2-7; 7 bases are shared with TRBD1. CDR3 length equals 15 residues. The J segment lost 0 bases and the V segment lost 5 bases, leaving 8 bases of the junction unmatched. In germline, CDR1 is FNHDT, CDR2 SITEND (reference sequence). The covered CDR3 bases are TGTGCCAGCAGCCTCCGAAGGACAGGCTCCTAT. Translated, it gives CASSLRRTGSY. The full-length CDR3 reads as CASSLRRTGSYEQYF. Full variable domain (missing parts from reference TRBV19 and TRBJ2-7): GGIITQTPKFLIGQEGQKLTLKCQQNFNHDTMYWYRQDSGKGLRLIYYSITENDLQKGDLSEGYDASREKKSSFSLTVTSAQKNEMAVFLCASSLRRTGSYEQYFGPGTRLTVL.

This clone was observed a few times. The genes are named according to mouse. The read finishes 4 residues shy of the CDR3 end, and the germline J gene is used to complete it. The chain recombines TRBV17 with TRBJ2-7, with D uncertain. The CDR3 runs to 15 residues. The germline gives CDR1 MNHDT, CDR2 YYDKIL. The covered CDR3 bases are TGTGCTAGCAGTAGAGATCTCGAGACAAATTAT. This codes for CASSRDLETNY. The CDR3 as a whole reads CASSRDLETNYEQYF.

In the case of this clone: The genes are named according to mouse. The sequenced fragment ends 4 residues before the CDR3 boundary, so the rest is inferred from the germline J gene. The chain couples TRBV13-2 to TRBJ1-2; the match to TRBD1 covers 9 bases. V trimming: 0 bases; J trimming: 0 bases; junction bases outside the gene matches: 0. Germline V gene data show CDR1 as NNHNN and CDR2 as SYGAGS (reference sequence). This CDR3 region has 15 residues. The DNA read from the CDR3 is TGTGCCAGCGGTGATGGGACAGGGGCAAACTCC. This gives the protein CASGDGTGANS. The CDR3 in its entirety is CASGDGTGANSDYTF.

About this clone: Germline and genes: mouse. Coverage ceases 4 residues before the CDR3 finishes, and the germline J gene fills in the end. This chain links TRBV19 with TRBJ2-4; D is uncertain. The germline V gene has CDR1 FNHDT and CDR2 SITEND (reference sequence). The CDR3 has 14 amino acids. Trimming cost V 4 bases and J 0 bases, with 9 bases left between them. The CDR3 bases that were read are TGTGCCAGCAGTCCCGACATTAGTCAAAAC. As protein: CASSPDISQN. The full-length CDR3 reads as CASSPDISQNTLYF.